Following are 28 T cell receptor beta chains from one sample sequenced in a study of blood T cell repertoires in COVID-19. Assay: immunoSEQ multiplex PCR; the TCRdb copy retains only in-frame clones and omits some. The sample includes under 150,000 clones, roughly 90% seen only once; the top ten take approximately 10%. The specimen was peripheral blood. Source of these receptors: a man aged 50-59 years with active or convalescent COVID-19.

V usage is TRBV27 and J usage is TRBJ1-5; D possibly corresponds to TRBD1 (5 bases). V gave up 9 bases and J gave up 2 bases, with 11 bases separating them. CDR1 is MNHEY, CDR2 SMNVEV, per germline (reference sequence). The CDR3 is 13 amino acids. CDR3 coding DNA: TGTGCCAGTGGACACCTGGGCAATCAGCCCCAGCATTTT. The encoded protein is CASGHLGNQPQHF.

This clone was found once. The chain has TRBV24-1 and TRBJ2-2; a weak D match, TRBD2 (5 bases). CDR1 KGHDR and CDR2 SFDVKD come from the germline V gene. Trimming took 1 base from V and 0 from J, leaving 8 bases between them. The CDR3 sequence is 16 residues long. The CDR3 DNA reads TGTGCCACCAGTGATTTTTTCGGGGCGAACACCGGGGAGCTGTTTTTT. This translates into CATSDFFGANTGELFF.

This sequence joins TRBV27 and TRBJ2-2; D perhaps matches TRBD1 (5 bases). The CDR3 is 15 amino acids. V lost 7 bases and J 1 base, leaving 13 bases between the germline ends. Germline CDR1 and CDR2: MNHEY and SMNVEV (reference sequence). The CDR3 nucleotides are TGTGCCAGCACTCCTGGCGACAGGAACACCGGGGAGCTGTTTTTT. This gives the protein CASTPGDRNTGELFF.

V gene TRBV3-1 (or the pseudogene TRBV3-2) combines with J gene TRBJ2-2; 10 bases fit TRBD2. Germline V CDR1 and CDR2: LGHDT, YNNKEL (reference sequence). V dropped 2 bases and J dropped 8; count of bases not matched to a gene: 2. The CDR3 loop spans 14 amino acids. DNA of the CDR3: TGTGCCAGCAGCCAACTAGCGGGAGTTGGGGAGCTGTTTTTT. Residues: CASSQLAGVGELFF.

V and J are TRBV20-1 and TRBJ2-1; TRBD1 is a possible D gene (6 bases). The CDR3 is made up of 14 amino acids. Germline CDR1 is DFQATT and CDR2 is SNEGSKA (reference sequence). Trimming removed 3 bases at V and 7 bases at J, with 16 bases between. The CDR3 reads CSASPLGAENEQFF. The DNA for the CDR3 is TGCAGTGCTAGTCCCTTGGGGGCGGAGAATGAGCAGTTCTTC.

The chain is built from TRBV7-3 and TRBJ2-3, with D possibly matching TRBD2 (5 bases). The CDR3 runs to 17 residues. V gave up 1 base and J gave up 2 bases, with 16 bases separating them. CDR1 and CDR2 (germline): SGHTA, FQGTGA. CDR3 protein: CASSLSPATTLTDTQYF. The CDR3 bases are TGTGCCAGCAGCTTAAGCCCGGCGACTACTCTCACAGATACGCAGTATTTT.

The CDR3 coding sequence is TGTGCCAGCAGTTACCCAGGACAGGGCCCCAATGAGCAGTTCTTC. It is translated as CASSYPGQGPNEQFF. J is TRBJ2-1 and V is TRBV6-2 or TRBV6-3; 8 bases fit TRBD1. Germline V gives CDR1 MNHEY, CDR2 SVGEGT. V dropped 2 bases and J dropped 6; count of bases not matched to a gene: 6. The CDR3 spans 15 residues.

This clone was recorded once. The rearrangement uses TRBV7-3 and TRBJ2-3; tentative D call: TRBD1 (6 bases). Deletions cut 4 bases from V and 10 bases from J, with 21 bases between. This CDR3 comprises 15 residues. In germline, CDR1 is SGHTA, CDR2 FQGTGA. Here the CDR3 DNA reads TGTGCCAGCAGCTCCAACGCTTATACAGGGCTTCCGCAGTATTTT. Its protein is CASSSNAYTGLPQYF.

V usage is TRBV2 and J usage is TRBJ1-6; no definite D call. From germline, CDR1 is SNHLY and CDR2 FYNNEI. The CDR3 is 13 residues long. Trimming stripped 6 bases from V and 6 bases from J, with 9 bases between. CDR3 DNA: TGTGCCAGCAGCGCCTCTATTAATTCACCCCTCCACTTT. Protein sequence: CASSASINSPLHF.

V is TRBV3-1 (or the pseudogene TRBV3-2) and J is TRBJ2-7, with D hard to call. CDR1 and CDR2 from the germline V gene are LGHDT and YNNKEL (reference sequence). This CDR3 has 13 amino acids. V lost 1 base to trimming and J lost 6 bases, with 10 bases between them. CDR3 sequence: CASSQGTPSEQYF. In nucleotides, the CDR3 is TGTGCCAGCAGCCAAGGAACACCTTCCGAGCAGTACTTC.

The rearrangement joins TRBV6-6 to TRBJ2-1; 7 bases match TRBD1. Germline loops: CDR1 MNHNY, CDR2 SVGAGI (reference sequence). This CDR3 comprises 15 residues. J was trimmed by 4 bases and V by 5 bases; bases with no gene match: 8. The CDR3 DNA follows: TGTGCCAGCAGTCGGACAGGACCAGATTACAATGAGCAGTTCTTC. Translation: CASSRTGPDYNEQFF.

This clone occurred many times. This chain uses TRBV11-3 with TRBJ2-1; the match to TRBD2 covers 7 bases. J lost 7 bases, V lost 5 bases, and 11 bases had no gene match. CDR1 and CDR2 from the germline V gene are SGHNT and YENEEA. This CDR3 spans 15 amino acids. The CDR3 DNA reads as TGTGCCAGCAGCGCGCCTTCGCGCGGGGGTAATGAGCAGTTCTTC. As protein: CASSAPSRGGNEQFF.

The chain combines TRBV7-2 with TRBJ1-6; 8 bases fit TRBD1. CDR1 and CDR2 (germline): SGHTA, FQGNSA. Trimming at V came to 4 bases and at J to 10 bases, leaving 6 bases not matched to a gene. The CDR3 runs 14 residues. CDR3 amino acids: CASSSDRGVSPLHF. The CDR3 coding sequence is TGTGCCAGCAGCTCCGACAGGGGTGTCTCACCCCTCCACTTT.

The V call is TRBV7-2, the J call TRBJ1-4, with TRBD1 as a possible D gene (5 bases). Trimming took off 5 bases at V and 7 bases at J, with 20 bases between the two ends. There are 16 residues in the CDR3. Germline V gives CDR1 SGHTA, CDR2 FQGNSA. Written as DNA, the CDR3 is TGTGCCAGCAGCACACGGGGGGGAGGGCCGAGTGAAAAACTGTTTTTT. Translation: CASSTRGGGPSEKLFF. Together with reference TRBV7-2 and TRBJ1-4, the CDR3 gives the full variable domain: GAGVSQSPSNKVTEKGKDVELRCDPISGHTALYWYRQSLGQGLEFLIYFQGNSAPDKSGLPSDRFSAERTGGSVSTLTIQRTQQEDSAVYLCASSTRGGGPSEKLFFGSGTQLSVL.

V is TRBV19 and J is TRBJ1-1, with D maybe TRBD1 (6 bases). In germline, CDR1 is LNHDA, CDR2 SQIVND (reference sequence). This CDR3 spans 14 amino acids. V was clipped by 6 bases and J by 1 base, with 12 bases between them. For the CDR3, the DNA is TGTGCCAGTAGCCCCCCACAGGGGAACACTGAAGCTTTCTTT. Protein sequence: CASSPPQGNTEAFF.

The rearrangement links TRBV18 to TRBJ1-4, with 7 positions matching TRBD1. CDR1 and CDR2 (germline): KGHSH, LQKENI. V lost 5 bases and J lost 3; bases outside the gene matches: 9. There are 16 residues in the CDR3. The CDR3 here is CASSSYRQGANEKLFF. Written as DNA, the CDR3 is TGTGCCAGCTCATCTTACCGACAGGGTGCTAATGAAAAACTGTTTTTT.

V is TRBV7-3 and J is TRBJ2-2; 9 positions agree with TRBD2. J gave up 1 base and V 6 bases, and 9 bases lay outside the gene matches. The CDR3 is 17 amino acids. Germline V lookup: CDR1 SGHTA, CDR2 FQGTGA. This CDR3 reads CASSRLPAGGNTGELFF. The CDR3 DNA reads as TGTGCCAGCAGTCGACTACCAGCGGGAGGGAACACCGGGGAGCTGTTTTTT.

This clone showed up just once. This chain's CDR3 is CASGGGNTIYF. The CDR3 coding sequence is TGTGCCTCCGGGGGTGGAAACACCATATATTTT. V and J are TRBV10-3 and TRBJ1-3; perhaps TRBD1 as D (5 bases). Germline V gene data show CDR1 as ENHRY and CDR2 as SYGVKD. V was pared by 11 bases and J by 3 bases, with 8 bases between. CDR3 length: 11 amino acids.

V is TRBV4-3 and J is TRBJ2-2; TRBD2 matches 10 bases. The CDR3 totals 18 residues. The junction had 7 bases not matched to a gene; V was cut back by 3 bases and J by 0 bases. Germline assignment: CDR1 LGHNA and CDR2 YSLEER. The CDR3 loop is CASSHQLAGGSNTGELFF. The CDR3 nucleotides are TGCGCCAGCAGCCATCAATTAGCGGGAGGTTCGAACACCGGGGAGCTGTTTTTT.

The genes are TRBV28 and TRBJ2-7; TRBD2 is a possible D gene (6 bases). CDR1 is MDHEN and CDR2 is SYDVKM in the germline V gene. The CDR3 covers 16 residues. V lost 7 bases, J lost 0 bases, and 19 bases lay in between. This CDR3 reads CASIPSAGRTSYEQYF. DNA of the CDR3: TGTGCCAGCATCCCCTCGGCGGGACGTACCTCCTACGAGCAGTACTTC.

The J gene is TRBJ1-1, the V gene TRBV7-3, with TRBD1 as a possible D gene (5 bases). Looked up from germline, CDR1 is SGHTA and CDR2 is FQGTGA. Trimming left V 5 bases short and J 11 bases short, with 24 bases between. CDR3 length: 15 amino acids. In DNA, the CDR3 is TGTGCCAGCAGCCCGTCCGGGAGGGCGCGGGGCCCTGCTTTCTTT. This sequence encodes CASSPSGRARGPAFF.

The chain carries TRBV5-1 and TRBJ1-3; a possible D gene is TRBD1 (6 bases). Germline V gene data show CDR1 as SGHRS and CDR2 as YFSETQ. This CDR3 is built from 16 residues. The V gene lost 0 bases and the J gene lost 3 bases, with 13 bases spanning the gap. The CDR3 spells CASSLAGASFGNTIYF. The CDR3 region has the DNA TGCGCCAGCAGCTTGGCAGGGGCGTCTTTTGGAAACACCATATATTTT.

This chain uses TRBV27 with TRBJ1-6, with 9 nucleotides matching TRBD1. This CDR3 is built from 15 residues. Losses at the gene ends were 3 bases for V and 10 bases for J; bases not matched to a gene: 7. Germline V CDR1 and CDR2: MNHEY, SMNVEV (reference sequence). The chain's CDR3 is CASSLADRGTSPLHF. In nucleotides, the CDR3 is TGTGCCAGCAGTTTGGCGGACAGGGGTACCTCACCCCTCCACTTT.

This chain connects TRBV10-3 to TRBJ1-4, with TRBD1 as a possible D gene (5 bases). The CDR3 is made up of 14 amino acids. Germline CDR1 reads ENHRY; CDR2 reads SYGVKD. Trimming pared 4 bases from V and 5 bases from J, leaving 11 bases between. The CDR3: CAISGGGGNEKLFF. The CDR3 DNA follows: TGTGCCATCAGTGGTGGGGGGGGAAATGAAAAACTGTTTTTT.

The chain links TRBV3-1 (or the pseudogene TRBV3-2) to TRBJ2-5; maybe TRBD2 (5 bases). Germline lookup yields CDR1 LGHDT and CDR2 YNNKEL (reference sequence). The V gene lost 0 bases and the J gene lost 6 bases, with 14 bases spanning the gap. The CDR3 spans 15 residues. CDR3 DNA: TGTGCCAGCAGCCAAGATCCCGCAAGAGGGAAGACCCAGTACTTC. Translated, it gives CASSQDPARGKTQYF.

V and J are TRBV18 and TRBJ1-2, with D hard to call. Germline V CDR1 and CDR2: KGHSH, LQKENI. The CDR3 spans 13 residues. V lost 2 bases and J 8 bases, leaving 12 bases between the germline ends. CDR3 sequence reads: CASSPKETNGYTF. The CDR3, as DNA: TGTGCCAGCTCACCAAAGGAAACTAACGGCTACACCTTC.

V gene TRBV19 combines with J gene TRBJ2-7; 13 nucleotides agree with TRBD2. Germline V gives CDR1 LNHDA, CDR2 SQIVND (reference sequence). The CDR3 consists of 15 residues. V shed 4 bases and J 5 bases; nucleotides not matched to a gene: 5. CDR3 loop: CASSKGLAGENEQYF. Here the CDR3 DNA reads TGTGCCAGTAGTAAAGGACTAGCGGGAGAAAACGAGCAGTACTTC.

This clone came up many times. The chain joins TRBV4-1 to TRBJ2-7; D perhaps matches TRBD1 (6 bases). Trimming removed 4 bases at V and 3 bases at J, with 19 bases between. The V gene's germline CDR1 is MGHRA and CDR2 YSYEKL. The CDR3 totals 16 residues. CDR3 in DNA: TGCGCCAGCAGCCGCTCCGCGGACAGTCCCTACTACGAGCAGTACTTC. It translates to CASSRSADSPYYEQYF.